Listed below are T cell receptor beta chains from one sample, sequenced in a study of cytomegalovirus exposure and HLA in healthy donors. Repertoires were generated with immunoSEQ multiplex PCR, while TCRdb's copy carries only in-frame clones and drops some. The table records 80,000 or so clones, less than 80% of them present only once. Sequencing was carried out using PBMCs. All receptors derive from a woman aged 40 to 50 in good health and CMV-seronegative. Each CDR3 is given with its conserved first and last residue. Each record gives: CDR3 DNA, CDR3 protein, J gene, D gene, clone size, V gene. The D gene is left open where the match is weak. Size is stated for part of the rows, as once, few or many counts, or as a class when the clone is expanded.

DNA: TGTGCCAGCAGCCCCCTAGAGCGCCGTTTTAATTCACCCCTCCACTTT; CDR3: CASSPLERRFNSPLHF; J: TRBJ1-6; D: .; size: .; V: TRBV7-8
DNA: TGCGCCAGCAGTCTGGGGGCCGGCGGCAATCAGCCCCAGCATTTT; CDR3: CASSLGAGGNQPQHF; J: TRBJ1-5; D: .; size: .; V: TRBV5-1
DNA: TGCGCCAGCAGCTCCCAACAGGGGGCGGGAGAGCAGTACTTC; CDR3: CASSSQQGAGEQYF; J: TRBJ2-7; D: TRBD1; size: few; V: TRBV5-1
DNA: TGTGCCAGCAGTAAAACCGGACAGGGGGAACTGTTTTTT; CDR3: CASSKTGQGELFF; J: TRBJ1-4; D: TRBD1; size: .; V: TRBV2
DNA: TGTGCCAGTAGTATACCCTTCTCGAACACTGAAGCTTTCTTT; CDR3: CASSIPFSNTEAFF; J: TRBJ1-1; D: .; size: .; V: TRBV19
DNA: TGTGCCAGCATAAATACCCTACCAGGTTACAATGAGCAGTTCTTC; CDR3: CASINTLPGYNEQFF; J: TRBJ2-1; D: .; size: .; V: TRBV27
DNA: TGTGCCAGCAGTTACTCTTGGGGGCGGTTCGATGGCTACACCTTC; CDR3: CASSYSWGRFDGYTF; J: TRBJ1-2; D: .; size: .; V: TRBV6-5
DNA: TGTGCCAGCAGGCAGGTGGCTACCGGGGAGCTGTTTTTT; CDR3: CASRQVATGELFF; J: TRBJ2-2; D: .; size: .; V: TRBV6-1
DNA: TGTGCCAGCAGCTTACCGGGACTCTACAATGAGCAGTTCTTC; CDR3: CASSLPGLYNEQFF; J: TRBJ2-1; D: .; size: .; V: TRBV7-9
DNA: TGTGCCAGCAGAGCAGGACAGCAATCCACAGATACGCAGTATTTT; CDR3: CASRAGQQSTDTQYF; J: TRBJ2-3; D: .; size: .; V: TRBV28
DNA: TGTGCCAGCAGCTTAGCCCAAGCGGGGGGGAGGGCAGATACGCAGTATTTT; CDR3: CASSLAQAGGRADTQYF; J: TRBJ2-3; D: TRBD2; size: few; V: TRBV7-9
DNA: TGCGCCAGCAGCCAAGACCGGGGAGCGGGATACAATGAGCAGTTCTTC; CDR3: CASSQDRGAGYNEQFF; J: TRBJ2-1; D: TRBD2; size: .; V: TRBV4-3
DNA: TGTGCCAGCAGCTTTGTATCTAGCGGGGGCCAAGAGACCCAGTACTTC; CDR3: CASSFVSSGGQETQYF; J: TRBJ2-5; D: TRBD2; size: .; V: TRBV11-2
DNA: TGCAGCGTCTCTAGCGGGAGGGAGACCCAGTACTTC; CDR3: CSVSSGRETQYF; J: TRBJ2-5; D: TRBD2; size: few; V: TRBV29-1
DNA: TGTGCCAGCAGCTTAAACCCGACGGACCCGGGGGTAGACGAGCAGTACTTC; CDR3: CASSLNPTDPGVDEQYF; J: TRBJ2-7; D: .; size: .; V: TRBV7-3
DNA: TGTGCCAGCAGTTACTCTGGGGGCTTCGATTCACCCCTCCACTTT; CDR3: CASSYSGGFDSPLHF; J: TRBJ1-6; D: .; size: once; V: TRBV6-5
DNA: TGTGCCACTACCTCCCCGGGCAGGGTTGGCGAGACCCAGTACTTC; CDR3: CATTSPGRVGETQYF; J: TRBJ2-5; D: .; size: .; V: TRBV19
DNA: TGTGCCAGCAGCTTGAGGGGACAGAGCCAGAGCTCTGGAAACACCATATATTTT; CDR3: CASSLRGQSQSSGNTIYF; J: TRBJ1-3; D: TRBD1; size: .; V: TRBV11-2
DNA: TGCGCCAGCAGCCAACCGATCAGCGGGCGGTACGAGCAGTACTTC; CDR3: CASSQPISGRYEQYF; J: TRBJ2-7; D: .; size: .; V: TRBV4-1
DNA: TGTGCCAGCTCACCACCGGGAAGCGCGGGGGGCGGCTACACCTTC; CDR3: CASSPPGSAGGGYTF; J: TRBJ1-2; D: .; size: .; V: TRBV18
DNA: TGTGCCAGCAGCCTACTAGCGGGGATCCCCAATGAGCAGTTCTTC; CDR3: CASSLLAGIPNEQFF; J: TRBJ2-1; D: TRBD2; size: .; V: TRBV6-1
DNA: TGTGCCAGCAGCAACGGACTAGCGGGGCAGGGAGATACGCAGTATTTT; CDR3: CASSNGLAGQGDTQYF; J: TRBJ2-3; D: TRBD2; size: few; V: TRBV4-2
DNA: TGTGCCAGCATGGGGTTCGGAGGCCTGGGGGAGACCCAGTACTTC; CDR3: CASMGFGGLGETQYF; J: TRBJ2-5; D: .; size: .; V: TRBV27
DNA: TGTGCCAGCAGACTACAGGAGATCCAGGTCATAACGGACTATGGCTACACCTTC; CDR3: CASRLQEIQVITDYGYTF; J: TRBJ1-2; D: .; size: .; V: TRBV7-9
DNA: TGTGCCAGCAGTTACTCTCAGGGCTACGAGCAGTACTTC; CDR3: CASSYSQGYEQYF; J: TRBJ2-7; D: .; size: .; V: TRBV6-6
DNA: TGTGCCAGCAGTGACCCTTGGCGTGAGGGACAGGGTAAAGATACGCAGTATTTT; CDR3: CASSDPWREGQGKDTQYF; J: TRBJ2-3; D: TRBD1; size: .; V: TRBV2
DNA: TGTGCCAGCATCCAGCGGGAGGGCCGCGAGCAGTACTTC; CDR3: CASIQREGREQYF; J: TRBJ2-7; D: TRBD2; size: .; V: TRBV2
DNA: TGCGCCAGCAGTTCGAGCGGGAGTGGGCTCGACGAGCAGTACTTC; CDR3: CASSSSGSGLDEQYF; J: TRBJ2-7; D: TRBD2; size: .; V: TRBV4-3
DNA: TGCGCCAGCAGCTTAGGACTAGCGGGGAACTCCTACAATGAGCAGTTCTTC; CDR3: CASSLGLAGNSYNEQFF; J: TRBJ2-1; D: TRBD2; size: .; V: TRBV5-1
DNA: TGTGCCAGCAGCTTTGGGACAACCCATAAGCTGTTTTTT; CDR3: CASSFGTTHKLFF; J: TRBJ2-2; D: .; size: few; V: TRBV11-2
DNA: TGTGCCAGAACTAGCGGGGCCCGGAGCACAGATACGCAGTATTTT; CDR3: CARTSGARSTDTQYF; J: TRBJ2-3; D: TRBD2; size: .; V: TRBV2
DNA: TGTGCCACAACGAAGCGGGGGGGGAACACCGGGGAGCTGTTTTTT; CDR3: CATTKRGGNTGELFF; J: TRBJ2-2; D: TRBD2; size: once; V: TRBV15
DNA: TGTGCCAGCAGTGCCCAGACAGGGGGCGTTGATCAGCCCCAGCATTTT; CDR3: CASSAQTGGVDQPQHF; J: TRBJ1-5; D: TRBD1; size: .; V: TRBV2
DNA: TGTGCCAGCAGCTTGGACCCCTACAGGGACGGGCGGACAGATACGCAGTATTTT; CDR3: CASSLDPYRDGRTDTQYF; J: TRBJ2-3; D: .; size: .; V: TRBV5-6
DNA: TGTGCCTGGAGTCCCGGACAGGGGAGGACTGAAGCTTTCTTT; CDR3: CAWSPGQGRTEAFF; J: TRBJ1-1; D: TRBD1; size: .; V: TRBV30
DNA: TGTGCCAGCAGCTTCTACAGGGGTTTTGTCGCAGATACGCAGTATTTT; CDR3: CASSFYRGFVADTQYF; J: TRBJ2-3; D: TRBD1; size: .; V: TRBV5-4
DNA: TGTGCCAGCAGTCGGGACACATCCAATCAGCCCCAGCATTTT; CDR3: CASSRDTSNQPQHF; J: TRBJ1-5; D: .; size: .; V: TRBV6-5
DNA: TGTGCCAGCAGCTCCCAGCGGGGACAACAAGAGACCCAGTACTTC; CDR3: CASSSQRGQQETQYF; J: TRBJ2-5; D: .; size: .; V: TRBV7-8
DNA: TGTGCCACCGGCCGGGAGAAATATGGCCACACCTTC; CDR3: CATGREKYGHTF; J: TRBJ1-2; D: .; size: .; V: TRBV5-4
DNA: TGTGCCAGCAGCGTCCAGGGTGCGAATTCACCCCTCCACTTT; CDR3: CASSVQGANSPLHF; J: TRBJ1-6; D: .; size: .; V: TRBV9
DNA: TGTGCCAGCAGTGAAAACAGAGTCACAGATACGCAGTATTTT; CDR3: CASSENRVTDTQYF; J: TRBJ2-3; D: .; size: .; V: TRBV25-1
DNA: TGTGCCAGCAGCTTACAGGGACAGGTTGCCTACGAGCAGTACTTC; CDR3: CASSLQGQVAYEQYF; J: TRBJ2-7; D: TRBD1; size: few; V: TRBV13
DNA: TGTGCCAGCAATGGGGGACTAGCGATGGGCGAGCAGTACTTC; CDR3: CASNGGLAMGEQYF; J: TRBJ2-7; D: TRBD2; size: few; V: TRBV7-2
DNA: TGTGCCAGCAGTGAAGTGAGGAGGGAGACCCAGTACTTC; CDR3: CASSEVRRETQYF; J: TRBJ2-5; D: .; size: .; V: TRBV6-1
DNA: TGTGCCAGCAGCTTAGTTATTTCGGGCGAGCAGTACTTC; CDR3: CASSLVISGEQYF; J: TRBJ2-7; D: .; size: .; V: TRBV7-9
DNA: TGTGCCAGCAGCTTGGGTACAGCCACAGATACGCAGTATTTT; CDR3: CASSLGTATDTQYF; J: TRBJ2-3; D: .; size: once; V: TRBV7-8
DNA: TGTGCCAGCAGTTTAGCTGGGCTAGCGGGAGTTCTGGTCGACAATGAGCAGTTCTTC; CDR3: CASSLAGLAGVLVDNEQFF; J: TRBJ2-1; D: TRBD2; size: .; V: TRBV28
DNA: TGCAGCGTCGTAAACACCGGGGAGCTGTTTTTT; CDR3: CSVVNTGELFF; J: TRBJ2-2; D: .; size: .; V: TRBV29-1
DNA: TGTGCCAGCAGCAGAGGGACAGGCTGCACCTACGAGCAGTACTTC; CDR3: CASSRGTGCTYEQYF; J: TRBJ2-7; D: .; size: few; V: TRBV21-1
DNA: TGCAGTGCTCAGACAGAAATTGAAGCTTTCTTT; CDR3: CSAQTEIEAFF; J: TRBJ1-1; D: .; size: few; V: TRBV20-1
DNA: TGTGCTAGTGAGGCGCGGGGAAGAGAGACCCAGTACTTC; CDR3: CASEARGRETQYF; J: TRBJ2-5; D: .; size: .; V: TRBV12-5
DNA: TGTGCCAGCAGTAAGACAGGGGGTCCGAACTATGGCTACACCTTC; CDR3: CASSKTGGPNYGYTF; J: TRBJ1-2; D: TRBD1; size: .; V: TRBV6-5
DNA: TGTGCCAGCAGTGAAAGGGGCGGCTCCTACAATGAGCAGTTCTTC; CDR3: CASSERGGSYNEQFF; J: TRBJ2-1; D: .; size: .; V: TRBV6-1
DNA: TGTTCCAGCAGCTTGCCAGGGGCTGAAGCTTTCTTT; CDR3: CSSSLPGAEAFF; J: TRBJ1-1; D: .; size: .; V: TRBV7-9
DNA: TGTGCCAGCAGTGAGATGCTAGCGGGCTCCTACAATGAGCAGTTCTTC; CDR3: CASSEMLAGSYNEQFF; J: TRBJ2-1; D: TRBD2; size: .; V: TRBV2
DNA: TGTGCCAGCAGCCCGGGACAGCTAAGCACAGATACGCAGTATTTT; CDR3: CASSPGQLSTDTQYF; J: TRBJ2-3; D: TRBD1; size: .; V: TRBV7-9
DNA: TGTGCCAGCAGTCCTCAGACTGGAAACACCATATATTTT; CDR3: CASSPQTGNTIYF; J: TRBJ1-3; D: .; size: .; V: TRBV2